This T cell receptor (beta chain) was identified in a study of blood T cell repertoires in COVID-19. Assay: immunoSEQ multiplex PCR; the TCRdb copy retains only in-frame clones and omits some. Among about 170,000 clones listed, about four fifths were seen once. This CDR3 spans 15 amino acids. Looked up from germline, CDR1 is GTSNPN and CDR2 is SVGIG (reference sequence). Germline trimming cut 2 bases from V and 4 bases from J; bases unmatched to any gene: 5. Source material: peripheral blood. The chain carries TRBV30 and TRBJ2-3, with TRBD1 identical over 11 bases. The clonotype originates from a man younger than 30 with active or convalescent COVID-19. The DNA for the CDR3 is TGTGCCTGGAGTATCGGACAGGGGGCCGCAGATACGCAGTATTTT. Its translation is CAWSIGQGAADTQYF. The full variable domain, completed using reference TRBV30 and TRBJ2-3, is SQTIHQWPATLVQPVGSPLSLECTVEGTSNPNLYWYRQAAGRGLQLLFYSVGIGQISSEVPQNLSASRPQDRQFILSSKKLLLSDSGFYLCAWSIGQGAADTQYFGPGTRLTVL.